The 28 T cell receptor beta chains presented below share a single source sample, sequenced in a study of PD-L1 blockade in urothelial cancer. Assay: immunoSEQ multiplex PCR; the TCRdb copy retains only in-frame clones and omits some. The sample yields under 55,000 clones, about 80% seen once. The starting material was PBMCs, obtained around atezolizumab (anti-PD-L1) treatment. The receptors come from a man aged 40-49 years with urothelial cancer.

The V call is TRBV9, the J call TRBJ2-1; unclear D gene. CDR1 is SGDLS, CDR2 YYNGEE, per germline. V dropped 3 bases and J dropped 0 bases, with 13 bases sitting between them. The CDR3 consists of 16 residues. CDR3 sequence reads: CASSASPLSSYNEQFF. The CDR3 nucleotides read TGTGCCAGCAGCGCCTCACCCCTGAGCTCCTACAATGAGCAGTTCTTC.

This clone was observed a single time. V is TRBV9 and J is TRBJ2-3; D is unclear. Germline V gives CDR1 SGDLS, CDR2 YYNGEE. V lost 7 bases to trimming and J lost 4 bases, with 13 bases between them. This CDR3 is 13 amino acids long. In DNA form, the CDR3 reads TGTGCCAGCGATCGTCCTCCAGCAGATACGCAGTATTTT. Translating it yields CASDRPPADTQYF.

The J gene is TRBJ1-2, the V gene TRBV28; no clear D. The germline V and J ends were trimmed by 11 bases and 8 bases, with 15 bases remaining between them. The CDR3 loop spans 11 amino acids. From germline, CDR1 is MDHEN and CDR2 SYDVKM. The CDR3 is CAGSGGRGYTF. For the CDR3, the DNA is TGTGCCGGCTCGGGTGGTCGGGGCTACACCTTC.

The chain links TRBV11-2 to TRBJ2-3; D might be TRBD2 (5 bases). V lost 8 bases to trimming and J lost 2 bases, with 17 bases between them. This CDR3 is 15 amino acids long. Germline CDR1 and CDR2: SGHAT and FQNNGV. The CDR3 loop is CASRGLRRPTDTQYF. The DNA of the CDR3 is TGTGCCAGCCGGGGTTTACGACGCCCCACAGATACGCAGTATTTT.

The chain has TRBV9 and TRBJ1-4; TRBD1 aligns across 9 bases. This CDR3 has 16 residues. V lost 4 bases and J lost 8; bases outside the gene matches: 12. Looked up from germline, CDR1 is SGDLS and CDR2 is YYNGEE. The DNA for the CDR3 is TGTGCCAGCAGCTCCCGATTGGACAGGGGAGGAGAAAAACTGTTTTTT. This sequence encodes CASSSRLDRGGEKLFF.

This chain joins TRBV28 and TRBJ1-1; TRBD1 agrees at 7 bases. With 6 bases clipped from V and 1 base from J, the junction kept 8 bases outside the gene matches. The germline V gene has CDR1 MDHEN and CDR2 SYDVKM. CDR3 length: 15 amino acids. CDR3 protein: CASRPRQGGNTEAFF. The CDR3 nucleotides read TGTGCCAGCAGGCCACGACAGGGAGGGAACACTGAAGCTTTCTTT.

This chain links TRBV7-8 with TRBJ1-2; 8 bases fit TRBD1. From germline, CDR1 is SGHVS and CDR2 FQNEAQ. Trimming took 5 bases from V and 4 from J; bases not matched to a gene: 12. The CDR3 is made up of 16 amino acids. This CDR3 is CASSQHGQGGGYGYTF. The CDR3 region has the DNA TGTGCCAGCAGCCAACACGGACAGGGCGGGGGCTATGGCTACACCTTC.

V usage is TRBV25-1 and J usage is TRBJ2-7; D is uncertain. Deletions cut 3 bases from V and 4 bases from J, with 4 bases between. This CDR3 is built from 11 residues. CDR1 is MGHDK, CDR2 SYGVNS, per germline. CDR3 in amino acids: CASSDRYEQYF. The CDR3 DNA is TGTGCCAGCAGTGACAGGTACGAGCAGTACTTC.

The chain carries TRBV19 and TRBJ1-3; tentatively, D is TRBD1 (6 bases). The CDR3 has 14 amino acids. V lost 3 bases to trimming and J lost 4 bases, with 10 bases between them. The germline V gene has CDR1 LNHDA and CDR2 SQIVND (reference sequence). CDR3 sequence reads: CASSIPGVGNTIYF. In DNA form, the CDR3 reads TGTGCCAGTAGTATCCCAGGGGTCGGAAACACCATATATTTT.

The chain carries TRBV5-1 and TRBJ2-6; 9 bases match TRBD1. In germline, CDR1 is SGHRS, CDR2 YFSETQ. The CDR3 is 18 amino acids. V gave up 3 bases and J gave up 0 bases; unmatched junction bases: 7. This CDR3 is CASSSRDRVGSGANVLTF. As DNA, the CDR3 is TGCGCCAGCAGCTCGCGGGACAGGGTGGGCTCTGGGGCCAACGTCCTGACTTTC.

The rearrangement links TRBV5-1 to TRBJ2-5, with D unclear. V was trimmed by 2 bases and J by 5 bases, leaving 10 bases between them. Germline assignment: CDR1 SGHRS and CDR2 YFSETQ. The CDR3 spans 13 residues. The CDR3 here is CASSFPAQETQYF. The DNA for the CDR3 is TGCGCCAGCAGCTTTCCCGCCCAGGAGACCCAGTACTTC.

The chain carries TRBV30 and TRBJ2-7; D gene ambiguous. Trimming cost V 0 bases and J 5 bases, with 14 bases left between them. Germline CDR1 is GTSNPN and CDR2 is SVGIG (reference sequence). The CDR3 totals 14 residues. CDR3 sequence: CAWSVAIVVHEQYF. The CDR3 DNA reads as TGTGCCTGGAGTGTAGCTATCGTGGTCCACGAGCAGTACTTC.

The chain carries TRBV18 and TRBJ1-3; maybe TRBD1 (5 bases). Germline CDR1 and CDR2: KGHSH and LQKENI. This CDR3 has 16 amino acids. Trimming left V 2 bases short and J 0 bases short, with 11 bases between. This CDR3 reads CASSPVDGGSGNTIYF. The CDR3 nucleotides read TGTGCCAGCTCACCAGTGGACGGGGGCTCTGGAAACACCATATATTTT. Together with reference TRBV18 and TRBJ1-3, the CDR3 gives the full variable domain: NAGVMQNPRHLVRRRGQEARLRCSPMKGHSHVYWYRQLPEEGLKFMVYLQKENIIDESGMPKERFSAEFPKEGPSILRIQQVVRGDSAAYFCASSPVDGGSGNTIYFGEGSWLTVV.

This CDR3 reads CSARALEKLFF. In DNA, the CDR3 is TGCAGTGCTAGAGCTCTCGAAAAACTGTTTTTT. This chain joins TRBV20-1 and TRBJ1-4, with unresolved D. There are 11 residues in the CDR3. Germline CDR1 DFQATT, CDR2 SNEGSKA (reference sequence). The ends were cut back, 1 base at V and 8 bases at J, with 5 bases in the middle.

The V and J genes are TRBV2 and TRBJ1-1; D is possibly TRBD1 (6 bases). This CDR3 has 11 residues. The V end lost 10 bases, the J end lost 8 bases, and 14 bases lay between the germline ends. CDR1 and CDR2 (germline): SNHLY, FYNNEI. The CDR3: CATFGGREAFF. CDR3 DNA: TGTGCCACTTTCGGGGGGCGAGAAGCTTTCTTT.

The CDR3, as DNA: TGTGCCAGTAGTATCGGACATTATAGCAATCAGCCCCAGCATTTT. Protein: CASSIGHYSNQPQHF. The V gene is TRBV19, the J gene TRBJ1-5, with TRBD1 as a possible D gene (5 bases). Germline V gives CDR1 LNHDA, CDR2 SQIVND (reference sequence). There are 15 residues in the CDR3. The V gene lost 3 bases and the J gene lost 0 bases, with 9 bases spanning the gap.

This chain links TRBV6-1 with TRBJ2-7, with 11 bases lining up with TRBD2. V was clipped by 2 bases and J by 6 bases; unmatched bases: 3. Germline CDR1 and CDR2: MNHNS and SASEGT. This CDR3 has 14 amino acids. In DNA, the CDR3 is TGTGCCAGCAGTGAAAGCCTAGCGGGAGGCGAGCAGTACTTC. This gives the protein CASSESLAGGEQYF.

The V call is TRBV9, the J call TRBJ1-5, with TRBD1 matching 12 bases. The CDR3 contains 15 residues. The V and J ends lost 4 bases and 7 bases, in that order; junction bases with no gene match: 6. CDR1 and CDR2 (germline): SGDLS, YYNGEE. CDR3 coding DNA: TGTGCCAGCAGCCCGGGGACAGGGGGCTTCCAGCCCCAGCATTTT. Its translation is CASSPGTGGFQPQHF.

This sequence joins TRBV2 and TRBJ2-2, with 10 bases matching TRBD2. Germline trimming cut 8 bases from V and 6 bases from J; bases unmatched to any gene: 18. This CDR3 is 18 amino acids long. Germline V gene sequence: CDR1 SNHLY, CDR2 FYNNEI. Here the CDR3 reads CASAGAASGRILAGELFF. DNA for the CDR3: TGTGCCAGCGCCGGGGCGGCTAGCGGGAGAATTTTAGCCGGGGAGCTGTTTTTT.

The chain is built from TRBV23-1 and TRBJ2-7; 7 bases are shared with TRBD2. Being an ORF, TRBV23-1 has a function that is uncertain. V gave up 2 bases and J gave up 5 bases; unmatched junction bases: 18. The CDR3 extends over 18 amino acids. DNA for the CDR3: TGCGCCAGCAGTCAACAGGGTGTAGGGAGGGCCGTACCTGACGAGCAGTACTTC. Its protein product is CASSQQGVGRAVPDEQYF.

This clone was seen only once. One end of the junction does not line up with germline, which may come from a read error. The V call is TRBV7-7, the J call TRBJ2-2, with 10 bases identical to TRBD1. CDR3 length equals 16 residues. Germline loops: CDR1 SSHAT, CDR2 FNYEAQ (reference sequence). CDR3 amino acids: CASSLGQGLNTGELFF. CDR3 coding DNA: TGTGCTAGCAGCCTGGGACAGGGGTTGAACACCGGGGAGCTGTTTTTT.

The V and J genes are TRBV7-9 and TRBJ1-1; 8 nucleotides align to TRBD1. The CDR3 totals 15 residues. Germline V gives CDR1 SEHNR, CDR2 FQNEAQ (reference sequence). V was pared by 5 bases and J by 1 base, with 6 bases of the junction left unmatched. The CDR3 nucleotides are TGTGCCAGCAGCCCTTCGGGACAGGCGAACACTGAAGCTTTCTTT. It codes for CASSPSGQANTEAFF.

This clone has a handful of counts. The chain links TRBV19 to TRBJ1-5; the D gene is possibly TRBD1 (6 bases). Trimming cost V 0 bases and J 7 bases, with 10 bases left between them. This CDR3 has 14 residues. The V gene's germline CDR1 is LNHDA and CDR2 SQIVND (reference sequence). The CDR3 coding sequence is TGTGCCAGTAGTATAGATGGAAGGGGGCAGCCCCAGCATTTT. Its translation: CASSIDGRGQPQHF.

In this sample, this clone turned up a few times. The chain is built from TRBV7-9 and TRBJ2-2, with a tentative D call TRBD1 (6 bases). Deletions cut 3 bases from V and 7 bases from J, with 15 bases between. The germline CDR1 and CDR2 sequences are SEHNR and FQNEAQ (reference sequence). The CDR3 covers 15 residues. Here the CDR3 reads CASSFRDIGDGELFF. The CDR3 DNA follows: TGTGCCAGCAGCTTTAGGGACATCGGGGACGGGGAGCTGTTTTTT.

CDR3 amino acids: CASSIRGTTDTQYF. The DNA of the CDR3 is TGTGCCAGTAGTATTAGGGGGACCACAGATACGCAGTATTTT. The genes are TRBV19 and TRBJ2-3; D possibly corresponds to TRBD1 (6 bases). In germline, CDR1 is LNHDA, CDR2 SQIVND (reference sequence). The CDR3 covers 14 residues. The V end was cut by 3 bases, the J end by 2 bases, with 9 bases between.

The chain employs TRBV6-1 and TRBJ2-7, with D unclear. The CDR3 runs to 15 residues. V dropped 10 bases and J dropped 1 base, with 20 bases sitting between them. Looked up from germline, CDR1 is MNHNS and CDR2 is SASEGT. Here the CDR3 reads CATVDGGTTSYEQYF. In DNA, the CDR3 is TGTGCCACAGTGGATGGCGGCACGACTTCCTACGAGCAGTACTTC.

The gene calls are TRBV19 and TRBJ2-4; a weak D match, TRBD2 (6 bases). The CDR3 is 14 amino acids. Germline CDR1 is LNHDA and CDR2 is SQIVND (reference sequence). The V and J ends lost 1 base and 3 bases respectively, with 7 bases between them. CDR3 nucleotides: TGTGCCAGTAGTATAGGGAGGGTCAAAAACATTCAGTACTTC. This translates into CASSIGRVKNIQYF.

V gene TRBV5-6 combines with J gene TRBJ2-1, with TRBD2 matching over 8 bases. Losses at the gene ends were 4 bases for V and 9 bases for J; bases not matched to a gene: 6. The CDR3 sequence is 13 residues long. Germline assignment: CDR1 SGHDT and CDR2 YYEEEE. In DNA, the CDR3 is TGTGCCAGCAGCGGGGGACTAGTCTCTGAGCAGTTCTTC. Its protein product is CASSGGLVSEQFF.